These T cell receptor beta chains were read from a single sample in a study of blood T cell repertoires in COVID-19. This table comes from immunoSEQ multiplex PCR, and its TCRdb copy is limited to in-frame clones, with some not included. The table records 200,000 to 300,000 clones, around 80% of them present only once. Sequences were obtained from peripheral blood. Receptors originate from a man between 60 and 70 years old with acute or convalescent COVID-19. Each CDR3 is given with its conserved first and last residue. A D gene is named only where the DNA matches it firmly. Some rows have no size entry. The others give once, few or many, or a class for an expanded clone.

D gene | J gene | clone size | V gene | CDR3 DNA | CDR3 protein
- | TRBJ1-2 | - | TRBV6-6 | TGTGCCAGCAGTTTAACCCGGGGGGATGGCTACACCTTC | CASSLTRGDGYTF
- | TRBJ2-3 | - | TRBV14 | TGTGCCAGCAGCCAAGAAAGGGGGAACCGAGATACGCAGTATTTT | CASSQERGNRDTQYF
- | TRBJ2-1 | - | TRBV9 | TGTGCCAGCAGCGCAGACTACAGGGGGGGTAAGGGTGAGCAGTTCTTC | CASSADYRGGKGEQFF
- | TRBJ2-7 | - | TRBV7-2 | TGTGCCAGCAGCCGCGACAGATACGAGCAGTACTTC | CASSRDRYEQYF
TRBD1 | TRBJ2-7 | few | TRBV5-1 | TGCGCCAGCAGCCCCGGACAGGGGCCCAACGAGCAGTACTTC | CASSPGQGPNEQYF
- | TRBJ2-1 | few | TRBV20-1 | TGCAGTGCGAATCGGAATGAGCAGTTCTTC | CSANRNEQFF
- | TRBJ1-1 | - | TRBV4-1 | TGCGCCAGCAGCCCGACAGGAGCATACACTGAAGCTTTCTTT | CASSPTGAYTEAFF
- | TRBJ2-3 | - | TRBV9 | TGTGCCAGCAGCACCGTCCCCGGTGATACGCAGTATTTT | CASSTVPGDTQYF
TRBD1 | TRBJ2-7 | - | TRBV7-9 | TGTGCCAGCAGCTTGGGCCCTCTGGGGACAGGGACCTACGAGCAGTACTTC | CASSLGPLGTGTYEQYF
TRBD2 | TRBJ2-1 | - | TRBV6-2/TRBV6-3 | TGTGCCAGCAGTTTGGGACTAGCGGGAAACAATGAGCAGTTCTTC | CASSLGLAGNNEQFF
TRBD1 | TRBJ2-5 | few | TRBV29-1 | TGCAGCGGGGGACAGGGGGCGTGGGAGACCCAGTACTTC | CSGGQGAWETQYF
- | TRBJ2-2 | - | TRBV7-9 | TGTGCCAGCGGGGCACGGGACACCGGGGAGCTGTTTTTT | CASGARDTGELFF
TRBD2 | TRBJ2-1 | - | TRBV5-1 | TGCGCCAGCAGCCAGCAATCTTCTTCTAGCGGGGGTTACAATGAGCAGTTCTTC | CASSQQSSSSGGYNEQFF
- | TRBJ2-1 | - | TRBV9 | TGTGCCAGCAGCGTCTCTACCGGTTTCTACAATGAGCAGTTCTTC | CASSVSTGFYNEQFF
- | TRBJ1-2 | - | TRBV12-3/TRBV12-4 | TGTGCCAGCAGACATGGGGGGGAAGGCTACACCTTC | CASRHGGEGYTF
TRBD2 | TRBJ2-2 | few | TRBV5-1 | TGCGCCAGCGGAAGGTCTAGCGGGGGTGTCGGGGAGCTGTTTTTT | CASGRSSGGVGELFF
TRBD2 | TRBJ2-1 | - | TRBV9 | TGTGCCAGCAGCGAGTCCGGGACTAGCGGGAGGAATGAGCAGTTCTTC | CASSESGTSGRNEQFF
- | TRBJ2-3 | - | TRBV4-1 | TGCGCCAGCAGCCAAGCCCTAGGTCCAGATACGCAGTATTTT | CASSQALGPDTQYF
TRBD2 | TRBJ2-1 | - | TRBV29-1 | TGCAGCGTTTCTAGCGGGGAGGGGAATGAGCAGTTCTTC | CSVSSGEGNEQFF
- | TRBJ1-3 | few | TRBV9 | TGTGCCAGCAGCGTAGGAGGGCGAAACACCATATATTTT | CASSVGGRNTIYF
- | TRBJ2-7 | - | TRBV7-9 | TGTGCCAGCAGCTTAACGGGAAACGAGCAGTACTTC | CASSLTGNEQYF
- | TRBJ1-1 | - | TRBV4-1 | TGCGCCAGCAGCCAAGATCTGTGGGGTGCGAGGGTAAACACTGAAGCTTTCTTT | CASSQDLWGARVNTEAFF
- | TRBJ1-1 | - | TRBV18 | TGTGCCAGCTCACCACGGGGGGGAGAGACTGAAGCTTTCTTT | CASSPRGGETEAFF
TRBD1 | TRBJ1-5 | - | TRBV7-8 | TGTGCCAGCAGCCAAAGACAGGGGTTTGTTCGTAATCAGCCCCAGCATTTT | CASSQRQGFVRNQPQHF
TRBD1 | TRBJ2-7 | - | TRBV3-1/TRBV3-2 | TGTGCCAGCAGCCTCCCTTGGGGACAGGGTGGAACCTACGAGCAGTACTTC | CASSLPWGQGGTYEQYF
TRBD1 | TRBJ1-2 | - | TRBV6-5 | TGTGCCAGCAGTCCCCCGGGACAGGGAATCTATGGCTACACCTTC | CASSPPGQGIYGYTF
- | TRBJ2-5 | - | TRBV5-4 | TGTGCCAGCAGCTTCAGGGCTGTACAGGGCCAAGAGACCCAGTACTTC | CASSFRAVQGQETQYF